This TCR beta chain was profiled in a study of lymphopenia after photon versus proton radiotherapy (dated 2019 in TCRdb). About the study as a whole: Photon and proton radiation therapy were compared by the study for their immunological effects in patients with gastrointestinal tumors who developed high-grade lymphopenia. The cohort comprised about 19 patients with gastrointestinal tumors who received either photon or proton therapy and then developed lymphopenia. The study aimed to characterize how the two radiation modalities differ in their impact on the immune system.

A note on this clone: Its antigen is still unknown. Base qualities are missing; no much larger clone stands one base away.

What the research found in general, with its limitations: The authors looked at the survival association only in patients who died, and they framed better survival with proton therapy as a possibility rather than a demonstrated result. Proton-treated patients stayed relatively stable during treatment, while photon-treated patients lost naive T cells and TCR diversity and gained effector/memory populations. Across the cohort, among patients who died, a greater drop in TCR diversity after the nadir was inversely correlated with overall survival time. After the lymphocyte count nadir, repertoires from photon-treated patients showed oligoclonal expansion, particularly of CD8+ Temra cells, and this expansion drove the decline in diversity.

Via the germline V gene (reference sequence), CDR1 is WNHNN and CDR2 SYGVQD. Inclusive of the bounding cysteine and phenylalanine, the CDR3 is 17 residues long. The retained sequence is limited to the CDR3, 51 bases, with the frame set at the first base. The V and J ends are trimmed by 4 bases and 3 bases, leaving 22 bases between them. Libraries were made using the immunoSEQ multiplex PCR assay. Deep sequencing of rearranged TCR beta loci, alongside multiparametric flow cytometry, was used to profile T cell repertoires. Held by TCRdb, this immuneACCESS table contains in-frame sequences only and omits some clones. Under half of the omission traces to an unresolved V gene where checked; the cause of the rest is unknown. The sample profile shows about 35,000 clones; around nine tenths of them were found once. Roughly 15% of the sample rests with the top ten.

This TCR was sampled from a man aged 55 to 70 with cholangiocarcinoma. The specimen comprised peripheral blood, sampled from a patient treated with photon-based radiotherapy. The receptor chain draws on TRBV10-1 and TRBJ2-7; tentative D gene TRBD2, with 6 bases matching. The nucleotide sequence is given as TGCGCCAGCAGTGGTCCAGGGAGGATTTTCAGAGACTACGAGCAGTACTTC. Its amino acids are CASSGPGRIFRDYEQYF.